The 20 T cell receptor beta chains below come from one sample, sequenced in a study of PD-L1 blockade in urothelial cancer. Time point: peripheral blood 6 weeks after treatment start. Sequencing was performed with immunoSEQ multiplex PCR; in TCRdb, only in-frame clones are kept and a portion is missing. The sample includes around 93,000 clones, around four fifths of them seen just once. Sequenced here: PBMCs, sampled around atezolizumab (anti-PD-L1) treatment. The receptors were sampled from a man aged 65 to 85 with urothelial cancer.

The chain carries TRBV19 and TRBJ1-5; perhaps TRBD1 as D (5 bases). The CDR3 totals 15 residues. Per the germline V gene, CDR1 is LNHDA and CDR2 is SQIVND (reference sequence). V was shortened by 5 bases and J by 2 bases, with 13 bases between the two germline ends. The CDR3 nucleotides are TGTGCCAGTAGTGAATCCGGGGGAGGCAATCAGCCCCAGCATTTT. Its translation: CASSESGGGNQPQHF.

The chain has TRBV15 and TRBJ2-4; TRBD1 matches at 10 bases. Trimming at V came to 3 bases and at J to 9 bases, leaving 5 bases not matched to a gene. This CDR3 comprises 14 residues. CDR1 and CDR2 from the germline V gene are LNHNV and YYDKDF (reference sequence). CDR3 region: CATSSDRGLGIQYF. The CDR3 nucleotides read TGTGCCACCAGCAGTGACAGGGGGCTCGGCATTCAGTACTTC.

This chain connects TRBV10-3 to TRBJ1-1, with 7 bases identical to TRBD1. The J segment lost 6 bases and the V segment lost 6 bases, leaving 13 bases of the junction unmatched. The CDR3 spans 15 residues. Germline V gene sequence: CDR1 ENHRY, CDR2 SYGVKD. The CDR3 nucleotides read TGTGCCATCAGGGTGGTGAGACAGGGTAAATCTGAAGCTTTCTTT. Its translation: CAIRVVRQGKSEAFF.

The chain combines TRBV5-1 with TRBJ2-3; TRBD2 agrees at 8 bases. J gave up 0 bases and V 4 bases, and 4 bases lay outside the gene matches. Per the germline V gene, CDR1 is SGHRS and CDR2 is YFSETQ. This CDR3 spans 15 amino acids. CDR3 in DNA: TGCGCCAGCAGCCGACTAGCGCCTAGCACAGATACGCAGTATTTT. Translation: CASSRLAPSTDTQYF.

This chain joins TRBV6-4 and TRBJ2-1; tentatively, D is TRBD1 (5 bases). Germline CDR1 reads MRHNA; CDR2 reads SNTAGT. Trimming cost V 4 bases and J 6 bases, with 10 bases left between them. CDR3 length: 13 amino acids. The CDR3 loop reads CASSVGQGNEQFF. CDR3 bases: TGTGCCAGCAGTGTAGGGCAGGGCAATGAGCAGTTCTTC.

Only a few counts were recorded for this clone. The chain has TRBV9 and TRBJ1-6, with 12 bases that match TRBD1. CDR1 is SGDLS, CDR2 YYNGEE, per germline. The CDR3 extends over 15 amino acids. V dropped 3 bases and J dropped 10; count of bases not matched to a gene: 5. The CDR3 protein is CASSAAGTGGSPLHF. The CDR3 bases are TGTGCCAGCAGCGCGGCCGGGACAGGGGGCTCACCCCTCCACTTT.

The chain recombines TRBV7-9 with TRBJ2-7; maybe TRBD2 (5 bases). Trimming took off 1 base at V and 7 bases at J, with 11 bases between the two ends. The length of the CDR3 is 13 residues. CDR1 and CDR2 (germline): SEHNR, FQNEAQ (reference sequence). This chain's CDR3 is CASSLVGVKEQYF. For the CDR3, the DNA is TGTGCCAGCAGCTTAGTCGGGGTGAAAGAGCAGTACTTC.

This clone was seen only once. The chain employs TRBV2 and TRBJ2-3, with TRBD2 identical over 9 bases. CDR3 size: 14 residues. Trimming took 7 bases from V and 2 from J; bases not matched to a gene: 4. Per the germline V gene, CDR1 is SNHLY and CDR2 is FYNNEI. CDR3 sequence: CASKPSGVTDTQYF. Written as DNA, the CDR3 is TGTGCCAGCAAGCCTAGCGGGGTCACAGATACGCAGTATTTT.

The rearrangement uses TRBV30 and TRBJ2-2, with D perhaps matching TRBD2 (6 bases). The germline gives CDR1 GTSNPN, CDR2 SVGIG (reference sequence). The CDR3 contains 11 residues. Written as DNA, the CDR3 is TGTGGTGGGGGAGGCACCGGGGAGCTGTTTTTT. Translation gives CGGGGTGELFF. The full variable domain, completed using reference TRBV30 and TRBJ2-2, is SQTIHQWPATLVQPVGSPLSLECTVEGTSNPNLYWYRQAAGRGLQLLFYSVGIGQISSEVPQNLSASRPQDRQFILSSKKLLLSDSGFYLCGGGGTGELFFGEGSRLTVL.

The chain has TRBV29-1 and TRBJ1-1; D not certain. The CDR3 runs 12 residues. From germline, CDR1 is SQVTM and CDR2 ANQGSEA. The germline V and J ends were trimmed by 4 bases and 0 bases, with 6 bases remaining between them. CDR3 sequence reads: CSVADMNTEAFF. The CDR3 nucleotides read TGCAGCGTTGCCGACATGAACACTGAAGCTTTCTTT.

This chain uses TRBV28 with TRBJ1-3; 7 nucleotides agree with TRBD1. J lost 2 bases, V lost 6 bases, and 7 bases had no gene match. The germline CDR1 and CDR2 sequences are MDHEN and SYDVKM. The CDR3 is made up of 15 amino acids. The CDR3: CASSTPTGTGNTIYF. The CDR3 DNA is TGTGCCAGCAGCACTCCGACAGGGACTGGAAACACCATATATTTT.

This chain connects TRBV30 to TRBJ1-2; D uncertain. Trimming stripped 2 bases from V and 8 bases from J, with 9 bases between. The CDR3 totals 11 residues. Germline CDR1 is GTSNPN and CDR2 is SVGIG (reference sequence). CDR3 residues: CAWSRDSGYTF. The CDR3 nucleotides read TGTGCCTGGAGTAGAGATTCAGGCTACACCTTC. The full variable domain, in which reference TRBV30 and TRBJ1-2 provide the parts outside the CDR3, is SQTIHQWPATLVQPVGSPLSLECTVEGTSNPNLYWYRQAAGRGLQLLFYSVGIGQISSEVPQNLSASRPQDRQFILSSKKLLLSDSGFYLCAWSRDSGYTFGSGTRLTVV.

This clone was seen once. The chain links TRBV19 to TRBJ2-7, with 8 bases fitting TRBD1. With V trimmed by 5 bases and J by 4 bases, 10 bases remained unmatched. The germline V gene encodes CDR1 LNHDA and CDR2 SQIVND (reference sequence). CDR3 length equals 15 residues. The CDR3 DNA is TGTGCCAGTAGTCCCCGGACAGGGACCCGATACGAGCAGTACTTC. It yields the protein CASSPRTGTRYEQYF. Filled out from reference TRBV19 and TRBJ2-7, the complete variable domain reads DGGITQSPKYLFRKEGQNVTLSCEQNLNHDAMYWYRQDPGQGLRLIYYSQIVNDFQKGDIAEGYSVSREKKESFPLTVTSAQKNPTAFYLCASSPRTGTRYEQYFGPGTRLTVT.

This clone was seen many times. The V call is TRBV27, the J call TRBJ2-2; 9 bases fit TRBD1. This CDR3 spans 16 amino acids. J gave up 6 bases and V 6 bases, and 11 bases lay outside the gene matches. CDR1 is MNHEY and CDR2 is SMNVEV in the germline V gene (reference sequence). CDR3 nucleotides: TGTGCCAGCAGCCTCCGGGACAGGGTTCTGTCCGGGGAGCTGTTTTTT. Its translation is CASSLRDRVLSGELFF.

V gene TRBV4-2 combines with J gene TRBJ1-6; 10 nucleotides line up with TRBD1. V was pared by 4 bases and J by 7 bases, with 4 bases of the junction left unmatched. Germline V gene data show CDR1 as LGHNA and CDR2 as YNFKEQ. The CDR3 runs to 15 residues. CDR3 region: CASSPLTGGNSPLHF. CDR3 bases: TGTGCCAGCAGCCCACTGACAGGGGGCAATTCACCCCTCCACTTT.

This sequence joins TRBV7-3 and TRBJ2-1; 8 nucleotides line up with TRBD2. Germline V gives CDR1 SGHTA, CDR2 FQGTGA. V lost 2 bases, J lost 5 bases, and 5 bases stayed unmatched. This CDR3 has 15 residues. The CDR3: CASSLSGGLDNEQFF. The CDR3 bases are TGTGCCAGCAGCTTATCGGGGGGGTTAGACAATGAGCAGTTCTTC.

This chain joins TRBV19 and TRBJ1-2; D possibly corresponds to TRBD1 (5 bases). The CDR3 length is 12 residues. CDR1 is LNHDA, CDR2 SQIVND, per germline (reference sequence). Trimming cost V 7 bases and J 7 bases, with 13 bases left between them. The CDR3 coding sequence is TGTGCCAGTACCCTGGGGGGGACTGGCTACACCTTC. Protein: CASTLGGTGYTF. Variable domain in full (rest from reference TRBV19 and TRBJ1-2): DGGITQSPKYLFRKEGQNVTLSCEQNLNHDAMYWYRQDPGQGLRLIYYSQIVNDFQKGDIAEGYSVSREKKESFPLTVTSAQKNPTAFYLCASTLGGTGYTFGSGTRLTVV.

The chain carries TRBV7-2 and TRBJ2-2; 8 bases match TRBD1. Germline assignment: CDR1 SGHTA and CDR2 FQGNSA. The CDR3 covers 15 residues. V was clipped by 4 bases and J by 4 bases; unmatched bases: 5. The CDR3 reads CASSSYRGSTGELFF. Written as DNA, the CDR3 is TGTGCCAGCAGCTCCTACAGGGGGAGCACCGGGGAGCTGTTTTTT.

This clone was observed a handful of times. This chain joins TRBV19 and TRBJ1-2; 7 positions agree with TRBD1. The germline gives CDR1 LNHDA, CDR2 SQIVND (reference sequence). This CDR3 has 15 amino acids. J gave up 3 bases and V 4 bases, and 8 bases lay outside the gene matches. As DNA, the CDR3 is TGTGCCAGTAGTACCTCGTCGGGACAGTACTATGGCTACACCTTC. Residues: CASSTSSGQYYGYTF.

The chain uses TRBV6-6 and TRBJ1-1; D not resolved. V lost 0 bases, J lost 3 bases, and 5 bases lay in between. The CDR3 is 13 amino acids. From germline, CDR1 is MNHNY and CDR2 SVGAGI (reference sequence). The chain's CDR3 is CASSYSQDTEAFF. The DNA for the CDR3 is TGTGCCAGCAGTTACTCGCAGGACACTGAAGCTTTCTTT.